This passage covers 2 T cell receptor beta chains from one sample sequenced in a study of CD8 T cells in ankylosing spondylitis. TCRdb re-called the 5' RACE reads through MiXCR, storing one row per CDR3 protein. The sample records around 300,000 distinct CDR3 sequences, roughly 15% being singletons. Material: blood, either unsorted or a sorted T cell fraction (not recorded which). Every receptor here comes from a male donor with ankylosing spondylitis or in good health (not recorded which).

This clonotype was seen repeatedly, ten times or more. This sequence joins TRBV7-2 and TRBJ1-2, with 7 positions matching TRBD1. Germline lookup yields CDR1 SGHTA and CDR2 FQGNSA. This CDR3 spans 16 amino acids. V dropped 7 bases and J dropped 1; count of bases not matched to a gene: 12. CDR3 amino acids: CASISFRGQSNYGYTF. CDR3 DNA sequence: TGTGCCAGCATTTCCTTCAGGGGACAGAGTAACTATGGCTACACCTTC.

This chain connects TRBV10-1 to TRBJ2-1; D not resolved. Germline assignment: CDR1 WNHNN and CDR2 SYGVQD (reference sequence). Trimming left V 4 bases short and J 9 bases short, with 10 bases between. The CDR3 length is 12 residues. CDR3 residues: CASSVYSGEQFF. DNA for the CDR3: TGCGCCAGCAGTGTGTACTCCGGTGAGCAGTTCTTC.